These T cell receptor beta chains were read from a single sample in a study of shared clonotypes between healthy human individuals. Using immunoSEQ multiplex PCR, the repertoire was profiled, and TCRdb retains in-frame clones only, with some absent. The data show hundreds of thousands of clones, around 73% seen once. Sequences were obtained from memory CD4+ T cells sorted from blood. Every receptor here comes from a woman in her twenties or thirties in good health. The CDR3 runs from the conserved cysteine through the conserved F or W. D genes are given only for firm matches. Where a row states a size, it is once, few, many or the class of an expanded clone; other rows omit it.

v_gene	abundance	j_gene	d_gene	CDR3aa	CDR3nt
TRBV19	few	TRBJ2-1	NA	CASSIDPPGRLGSYNEQFF	TGTGCCAGTAGTATAGATCCCCCGGGGCGCCTGGGCTCCTACAATGAGCAGTTCTTC
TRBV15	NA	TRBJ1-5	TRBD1	CATSSVGQLNQPQHF	TGTGCCACCAGCAGCGTGGGACAGCTCAATCAGCCCCAGCATTTT
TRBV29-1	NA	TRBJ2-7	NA	CIRLPGGATYEQYF	TGCATCCGGCTTCCCGGGGGAGCTACCTACGAGCAGTACTTC
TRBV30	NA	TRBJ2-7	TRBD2	CASGGGYEQYF	TGTGCCTCGGGAGGGGGCTACGAGCAGTACTTC
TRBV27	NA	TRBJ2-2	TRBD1	CASSGQGGNTGELFF	TGTGCCAGCAGCGGACAGGGGGGGAACACCGGGGAGCTGTTTTTT
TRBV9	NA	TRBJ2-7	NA	CASSASGLAYEQYF	TGTGCCAGCAGCGCCTCGGGGCTTGCCTACGAGCAGTACTTC
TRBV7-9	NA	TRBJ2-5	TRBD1	CASSLTGQTPRETQYF	TGTGCCAGCAGCTTAACGGGACAGACTCCCCGAGAGACCCAGTACTTC
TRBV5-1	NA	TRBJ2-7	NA	CASSLGDYEQYF	TGCGCCAGCAGCTTGGGTGATTACGAGCAGTACTTC
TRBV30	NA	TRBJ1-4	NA	CAWSAPAKGYEKLFF	TGTGCCTGGAGCGCCCCGGCGAAAGGTTATGAAAAACTGTTTTTT
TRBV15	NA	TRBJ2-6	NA	CATSKQKTSGANVLTF	TGTGCCACCAGCAAACAGAAAACCTCTGGGGCCAACGTCCTGACTTTC
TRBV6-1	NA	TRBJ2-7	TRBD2	CASSDPPGLASYEQYF	TGTGCCAGCAGTGACCCACCGGGACTAGCATCCTACGAGCAGTACTTC
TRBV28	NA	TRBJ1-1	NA	CASGLRELAVEAFF	TGTGCCAGCGGTTTGAGAGAGTTGGCAGTTGAAGCTTTCTTT
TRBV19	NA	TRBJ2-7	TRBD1	CASSRDRADYEQYF	TGTGCCAGTAGTAGGGACAGGGCCGACTACGAGCAGTACTTC
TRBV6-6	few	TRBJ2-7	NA	CASSKSYEQYF	TGTGCCAGCAGTAAGAGCTACGAGCAGTACTTC
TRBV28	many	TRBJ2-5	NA	CASSTPGQETQYF	TGTGCCAGCTCCACCCCAGGCCAAGAGACCCAGTACTTC
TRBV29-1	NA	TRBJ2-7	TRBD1	CSVEPGQGLDEQYF	TGCAGCGTGGAGCCGGGACAGGGATTAGACGAGCAGTACTTC
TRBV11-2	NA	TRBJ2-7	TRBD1	CASSLTGNVYEQYF	TGTGCCAGCAGCTTGACAGGGAATGTCTACGAGCAGTACTTC
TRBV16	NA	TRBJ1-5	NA	CASSQSLIPYSNQPQHF	TGTGCCAGCAGCCAATCCTTAATACCCTATAGCAATCAGCCCCAGCATTTT
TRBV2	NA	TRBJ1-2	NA	CASREGSYGYTF	TGTGCCAGCAGGGAGGGGTCCTATGGCTACACCTTC
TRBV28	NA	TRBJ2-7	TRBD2	CASSLGAGGSYEQYF	TGTGCCAGCAGTTTAGGTGCGGGAGGGAGCTACGAGCAGTACTTC
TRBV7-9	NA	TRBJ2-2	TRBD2	CASSLRTSGFSRHTGELFF	TGTGCCAGCAGCTTACGCACTAGCGGGTTCAGCCGACACACCGGGGAGCTGTTTTTT
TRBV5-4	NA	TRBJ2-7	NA	CASSLSAADQQYF	TGTGCCAGCAGCTTGTCCGCGGCAGATCAGCAGTACTTC
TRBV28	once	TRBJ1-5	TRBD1	CASRADRGSNQPQHF	TGTGCCAGCAGGGCAGACAGGGGCAGCAATCAGCCCCAGCATTTT
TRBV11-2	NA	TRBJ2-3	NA	CASSPTRGGDTQYF	TGTGCCAGCAGCCCGACTCGTGGGGGAGATACGCAGTATTTT
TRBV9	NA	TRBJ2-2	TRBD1	CASSWTGNTGELFF	TGTGCCAGCTCTTGGACAGGGAACACCGGGGAGCTGTTTTTT